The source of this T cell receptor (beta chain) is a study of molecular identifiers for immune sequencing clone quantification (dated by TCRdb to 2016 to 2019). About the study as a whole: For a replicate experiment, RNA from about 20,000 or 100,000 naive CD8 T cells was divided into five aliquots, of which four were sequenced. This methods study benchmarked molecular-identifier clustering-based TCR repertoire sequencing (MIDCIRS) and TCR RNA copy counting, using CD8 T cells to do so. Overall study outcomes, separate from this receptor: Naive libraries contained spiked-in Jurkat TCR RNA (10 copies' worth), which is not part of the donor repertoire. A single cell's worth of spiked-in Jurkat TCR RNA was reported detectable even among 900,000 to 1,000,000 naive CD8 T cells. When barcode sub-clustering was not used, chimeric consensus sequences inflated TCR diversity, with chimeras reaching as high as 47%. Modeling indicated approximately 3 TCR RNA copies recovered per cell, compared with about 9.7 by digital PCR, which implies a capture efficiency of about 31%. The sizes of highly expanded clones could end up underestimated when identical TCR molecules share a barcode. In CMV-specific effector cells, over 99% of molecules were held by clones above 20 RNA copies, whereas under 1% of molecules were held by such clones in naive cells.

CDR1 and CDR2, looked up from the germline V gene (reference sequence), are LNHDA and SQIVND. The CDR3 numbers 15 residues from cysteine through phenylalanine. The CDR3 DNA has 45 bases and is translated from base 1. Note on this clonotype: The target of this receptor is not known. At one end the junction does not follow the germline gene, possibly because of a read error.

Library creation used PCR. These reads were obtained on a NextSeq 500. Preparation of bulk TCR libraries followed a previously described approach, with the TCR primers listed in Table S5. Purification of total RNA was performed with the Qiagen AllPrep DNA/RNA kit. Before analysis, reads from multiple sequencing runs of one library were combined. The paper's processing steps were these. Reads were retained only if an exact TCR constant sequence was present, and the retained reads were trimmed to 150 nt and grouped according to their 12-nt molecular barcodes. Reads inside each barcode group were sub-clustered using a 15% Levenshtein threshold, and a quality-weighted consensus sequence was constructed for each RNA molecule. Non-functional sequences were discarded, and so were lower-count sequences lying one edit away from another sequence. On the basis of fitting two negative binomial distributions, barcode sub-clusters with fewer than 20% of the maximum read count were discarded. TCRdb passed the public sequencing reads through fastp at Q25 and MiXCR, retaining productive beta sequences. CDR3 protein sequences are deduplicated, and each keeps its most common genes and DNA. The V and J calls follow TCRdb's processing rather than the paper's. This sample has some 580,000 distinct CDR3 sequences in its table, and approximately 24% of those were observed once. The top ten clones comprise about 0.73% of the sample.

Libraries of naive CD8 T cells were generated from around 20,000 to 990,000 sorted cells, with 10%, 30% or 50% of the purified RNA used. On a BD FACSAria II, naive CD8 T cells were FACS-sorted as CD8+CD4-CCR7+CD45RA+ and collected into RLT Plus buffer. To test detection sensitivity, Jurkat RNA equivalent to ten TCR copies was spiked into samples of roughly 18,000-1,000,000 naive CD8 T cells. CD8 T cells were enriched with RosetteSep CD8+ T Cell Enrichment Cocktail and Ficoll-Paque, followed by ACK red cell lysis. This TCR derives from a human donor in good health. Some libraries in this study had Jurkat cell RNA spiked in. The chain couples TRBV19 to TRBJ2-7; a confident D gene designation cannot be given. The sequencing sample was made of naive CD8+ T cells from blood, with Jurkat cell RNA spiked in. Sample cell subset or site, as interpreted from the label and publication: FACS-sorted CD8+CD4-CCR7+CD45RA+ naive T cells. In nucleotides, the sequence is TGTGCCAGTAGTATCATCCACCTAGGAACCTACAAGCAGTACTTC. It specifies CASSIIHLGTYKQYF.